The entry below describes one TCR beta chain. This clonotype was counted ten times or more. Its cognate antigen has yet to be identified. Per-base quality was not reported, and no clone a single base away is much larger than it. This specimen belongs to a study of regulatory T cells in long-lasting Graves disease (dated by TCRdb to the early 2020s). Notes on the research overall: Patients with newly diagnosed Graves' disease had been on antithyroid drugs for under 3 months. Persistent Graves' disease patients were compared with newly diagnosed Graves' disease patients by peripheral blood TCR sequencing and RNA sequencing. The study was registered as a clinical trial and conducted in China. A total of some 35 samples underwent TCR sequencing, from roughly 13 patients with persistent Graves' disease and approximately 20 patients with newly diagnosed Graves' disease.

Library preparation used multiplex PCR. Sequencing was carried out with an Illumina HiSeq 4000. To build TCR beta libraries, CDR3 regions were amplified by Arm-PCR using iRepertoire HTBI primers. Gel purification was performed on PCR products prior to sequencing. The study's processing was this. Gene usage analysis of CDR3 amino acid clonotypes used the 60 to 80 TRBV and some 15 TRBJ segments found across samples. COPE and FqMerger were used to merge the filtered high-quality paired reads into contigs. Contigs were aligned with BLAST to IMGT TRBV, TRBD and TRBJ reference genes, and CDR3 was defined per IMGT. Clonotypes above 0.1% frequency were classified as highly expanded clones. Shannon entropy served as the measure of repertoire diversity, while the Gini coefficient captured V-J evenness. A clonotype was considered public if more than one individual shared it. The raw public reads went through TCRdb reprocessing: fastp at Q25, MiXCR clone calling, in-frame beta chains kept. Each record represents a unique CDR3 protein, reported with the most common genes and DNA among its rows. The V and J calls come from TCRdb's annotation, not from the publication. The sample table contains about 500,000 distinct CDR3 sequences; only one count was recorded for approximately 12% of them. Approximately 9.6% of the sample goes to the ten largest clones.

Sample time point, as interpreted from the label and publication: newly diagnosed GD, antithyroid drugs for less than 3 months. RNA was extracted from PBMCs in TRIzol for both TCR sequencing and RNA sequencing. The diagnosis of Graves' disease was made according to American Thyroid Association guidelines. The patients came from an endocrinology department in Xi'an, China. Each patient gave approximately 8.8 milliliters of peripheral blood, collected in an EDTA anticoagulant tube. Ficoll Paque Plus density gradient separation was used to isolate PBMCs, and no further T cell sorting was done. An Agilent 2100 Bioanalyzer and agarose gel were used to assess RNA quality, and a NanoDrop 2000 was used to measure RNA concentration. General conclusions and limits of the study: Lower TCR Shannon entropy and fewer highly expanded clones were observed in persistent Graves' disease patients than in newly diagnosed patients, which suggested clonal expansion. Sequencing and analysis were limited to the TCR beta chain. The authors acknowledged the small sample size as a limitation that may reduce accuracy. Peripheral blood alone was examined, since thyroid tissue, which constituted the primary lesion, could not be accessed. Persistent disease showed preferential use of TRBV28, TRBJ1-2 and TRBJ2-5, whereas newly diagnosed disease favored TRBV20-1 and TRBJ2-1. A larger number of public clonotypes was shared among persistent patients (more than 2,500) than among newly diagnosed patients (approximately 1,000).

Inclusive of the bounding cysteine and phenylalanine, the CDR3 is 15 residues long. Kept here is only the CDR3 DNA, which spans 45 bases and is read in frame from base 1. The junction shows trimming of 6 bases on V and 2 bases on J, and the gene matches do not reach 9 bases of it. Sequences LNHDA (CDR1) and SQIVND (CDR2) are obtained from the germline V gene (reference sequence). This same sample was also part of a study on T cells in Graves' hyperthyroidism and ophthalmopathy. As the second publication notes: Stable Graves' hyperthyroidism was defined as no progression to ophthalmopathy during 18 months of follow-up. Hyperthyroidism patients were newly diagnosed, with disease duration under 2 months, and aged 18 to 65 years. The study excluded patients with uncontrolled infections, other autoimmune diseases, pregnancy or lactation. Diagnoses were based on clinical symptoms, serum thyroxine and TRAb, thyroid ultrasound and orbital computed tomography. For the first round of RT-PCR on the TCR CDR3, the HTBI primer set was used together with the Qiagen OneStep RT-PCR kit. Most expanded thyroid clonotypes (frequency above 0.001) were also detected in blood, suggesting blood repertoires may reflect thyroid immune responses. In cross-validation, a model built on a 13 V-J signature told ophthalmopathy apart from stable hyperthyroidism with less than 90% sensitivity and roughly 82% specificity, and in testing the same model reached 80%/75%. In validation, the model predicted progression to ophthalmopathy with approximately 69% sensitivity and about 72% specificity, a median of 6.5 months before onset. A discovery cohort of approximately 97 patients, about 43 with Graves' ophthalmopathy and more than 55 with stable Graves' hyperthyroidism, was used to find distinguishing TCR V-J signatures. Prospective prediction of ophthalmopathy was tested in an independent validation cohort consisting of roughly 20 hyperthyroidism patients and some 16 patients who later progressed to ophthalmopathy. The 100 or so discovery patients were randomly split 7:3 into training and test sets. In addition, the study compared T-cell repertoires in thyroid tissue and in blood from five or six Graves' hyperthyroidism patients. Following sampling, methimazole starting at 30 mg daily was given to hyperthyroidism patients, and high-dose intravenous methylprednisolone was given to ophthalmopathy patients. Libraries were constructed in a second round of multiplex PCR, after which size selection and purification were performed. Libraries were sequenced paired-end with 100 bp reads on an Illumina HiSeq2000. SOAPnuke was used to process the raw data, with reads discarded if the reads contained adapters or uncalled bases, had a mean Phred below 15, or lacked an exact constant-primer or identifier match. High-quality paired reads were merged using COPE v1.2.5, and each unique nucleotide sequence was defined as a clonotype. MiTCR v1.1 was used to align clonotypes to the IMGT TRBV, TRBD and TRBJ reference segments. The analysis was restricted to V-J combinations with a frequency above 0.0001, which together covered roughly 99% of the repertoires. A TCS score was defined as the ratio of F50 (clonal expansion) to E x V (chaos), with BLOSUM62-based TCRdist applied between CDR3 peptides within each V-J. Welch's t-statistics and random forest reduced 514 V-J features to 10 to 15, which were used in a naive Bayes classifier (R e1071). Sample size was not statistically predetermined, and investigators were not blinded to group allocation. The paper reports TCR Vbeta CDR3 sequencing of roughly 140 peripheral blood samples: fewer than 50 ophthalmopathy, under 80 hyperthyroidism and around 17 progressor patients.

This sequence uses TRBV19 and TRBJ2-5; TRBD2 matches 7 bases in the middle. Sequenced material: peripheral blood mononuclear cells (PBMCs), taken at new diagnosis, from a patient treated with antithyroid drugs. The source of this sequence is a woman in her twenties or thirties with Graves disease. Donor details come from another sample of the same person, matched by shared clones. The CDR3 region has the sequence CASSPRDGGQETQYF. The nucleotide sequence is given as TGTGCCAGTAGCCCCAGGGACGGGGGGCAAGAGACCCAGTACTTC.